Described below is a single T cell receptor (beta chain) sequence and its context. Its antigen remains unknown. TCRdb's table, derived via immunoSEQ multiplex PCR, lists solely in-frame clones and lacks some. Of about 8,200 clones listed, 85% to 90% are singletons. This entry comes from a study of STAT5B mutations in CD4+ large granular lymphocyte leukemia. The CDR3 runs 16 residues. The V gene end was trimmed by 0 bases and the J gene end by 4 bases; junction bases not matched to a gene: 6. Germline V gives CDR1 SGHNT, CDR2 YYREEE (reference sequence). The study, taken as a whole, reports: Without HLA matching, higher CD4+ than CD8+ T-LGLL clonality could reflect small sample size. Less than 30% of private leukemic clonotypes occurred rarely in other patients' non-leukemic repertoires.

The chain joins TRBV5-4 to TRBJ2-2; 7 nucleotides align to TRBD1. The sequence was collected from a woman in her seventies with CD4+ T-cell large granular lymphocyte leukemia. The specimen sequenced was PBMCs. CDR3 coding DNA: TGTGCCAGCAGCTTGGGGGGACAGACCCCCACCGGGGAGCTGTTTTTT. Its translation: CASSLGGQTPTGELFF.